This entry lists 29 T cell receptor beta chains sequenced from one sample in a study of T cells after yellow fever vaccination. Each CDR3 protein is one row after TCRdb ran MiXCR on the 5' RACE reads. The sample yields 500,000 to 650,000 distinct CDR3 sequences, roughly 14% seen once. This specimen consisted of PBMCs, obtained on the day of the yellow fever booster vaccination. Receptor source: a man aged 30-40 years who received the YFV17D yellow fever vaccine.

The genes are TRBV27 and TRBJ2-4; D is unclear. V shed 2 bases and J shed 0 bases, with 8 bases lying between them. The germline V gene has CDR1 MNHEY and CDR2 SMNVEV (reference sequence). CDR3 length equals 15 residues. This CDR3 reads CASSLRALAKNIQYF. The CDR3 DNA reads TGTGCCAGCAGTTTAAGGGCGCTAGCCAAAAACATTCAGTACTTC.

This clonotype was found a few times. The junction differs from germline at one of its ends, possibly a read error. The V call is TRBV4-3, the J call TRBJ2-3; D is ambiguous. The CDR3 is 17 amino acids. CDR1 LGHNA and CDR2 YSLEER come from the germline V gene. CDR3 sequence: CASSQDLTILGTYTQYF. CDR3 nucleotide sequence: TGCGCCAGCAGCCAAGATCTAACTATACTTGGCACATATACGCAGTATTTT.

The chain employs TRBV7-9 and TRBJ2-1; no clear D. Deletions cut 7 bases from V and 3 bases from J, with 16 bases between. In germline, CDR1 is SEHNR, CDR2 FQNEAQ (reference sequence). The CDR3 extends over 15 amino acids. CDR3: CASIVATGNYNEQFF. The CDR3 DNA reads TGTGCCAGCATCGTGGCTACCGGAAACTACAATGAGCAGTTCTTC.

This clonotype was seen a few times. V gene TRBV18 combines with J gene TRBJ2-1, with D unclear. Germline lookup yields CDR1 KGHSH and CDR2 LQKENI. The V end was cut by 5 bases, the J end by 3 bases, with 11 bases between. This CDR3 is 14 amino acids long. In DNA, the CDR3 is TGTGCCAGCTCAGACCCAATCAACTACAATGAGCAGTTCTTC. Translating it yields CASSDPINYNEQFF.

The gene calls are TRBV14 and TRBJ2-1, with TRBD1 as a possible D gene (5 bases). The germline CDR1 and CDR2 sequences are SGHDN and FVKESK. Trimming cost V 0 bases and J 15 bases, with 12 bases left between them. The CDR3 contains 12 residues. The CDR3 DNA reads TGTGCCAGCAGCCAAGACGTTCAGGGTCGGTTCTTC. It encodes CASSQDVQGRFF.

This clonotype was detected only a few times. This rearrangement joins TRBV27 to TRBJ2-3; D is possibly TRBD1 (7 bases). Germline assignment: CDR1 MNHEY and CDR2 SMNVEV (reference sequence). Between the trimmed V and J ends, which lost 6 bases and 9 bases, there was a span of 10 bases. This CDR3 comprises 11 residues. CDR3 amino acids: CASRQGGTQYF. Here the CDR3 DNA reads TGTGCCAGCAGGCAGGGGGGCACGCAGTATTTT.

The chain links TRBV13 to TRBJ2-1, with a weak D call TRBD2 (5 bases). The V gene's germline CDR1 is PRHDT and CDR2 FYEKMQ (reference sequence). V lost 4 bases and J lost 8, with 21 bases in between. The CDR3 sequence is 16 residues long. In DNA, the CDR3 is TGTGCCAGCAGCTCCCGTGGGGAGCGGCCGAGGTATGAGCAGTTCTTC. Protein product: CASSSRGERPRYEQFF.

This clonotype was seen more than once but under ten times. The CDR3 DNA reads TGTGCCAGCAGCGTCGAAGCGGGGGGCTACAATGAGCAGTTCTTC. It translates to CASSVEAGGYNEQFF. This chain links TRBV9 with TRBJ2-1, with 9 bases matching TRBD2. The germline CDR1 and CDR2 sequences are SGDLS and YYNGEE. J was trimmed by 3 bases and V by 2 bases; bases with no gene match: 3. The CDR3 covers 15 residues.

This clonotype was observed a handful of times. The CDR3 is CASRGLIAKNIQYF. Here the CDR3 DNA reads TGTGCCAGCAGGGGGCTAATAGCCAAAAACATTCAGTACTTC. The J gene is TRBJ2-4, the V gene TRBV11-2; tentative D call: TRBD1 (5 bases). V was trimmed by 6 bases and J by 0 bases, leaving 9 bases between them. The CDR3 has 14 residues. Germline CDR1 reads SGHAT; CDR2 reads FQNNGV.

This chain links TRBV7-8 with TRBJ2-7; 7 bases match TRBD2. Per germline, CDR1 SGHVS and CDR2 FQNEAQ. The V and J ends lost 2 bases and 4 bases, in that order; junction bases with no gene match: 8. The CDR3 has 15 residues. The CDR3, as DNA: TGTGCCAGCAGCTTACCTTTAGCGGGCGGTTACGAGCAGTACTTC. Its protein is CASSLPLAGGYEQYF.

CDR3 coding DNA: TGCAGTGCTAGATCAGCGAACACTGAAGCTTTCTTT. It specifies CSARSANTEAFF. The chain uses TRBV20-1 and TRBJ1-1, with D unclear. V lost 2 bases and J lost 1, with 5 bases in between. In germline, CDR1 is DFQATT, CDR2 SNEGSKA (reference sequence). CDR3 length equals 12 residues.

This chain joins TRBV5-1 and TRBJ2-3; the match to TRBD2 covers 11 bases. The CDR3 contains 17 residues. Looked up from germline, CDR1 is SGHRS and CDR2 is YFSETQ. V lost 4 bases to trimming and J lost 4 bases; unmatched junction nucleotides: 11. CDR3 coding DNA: TGCGCCAGCAGCCCGGTGACTAGCGGGACATGGGCAGATACGCAGTATTTT. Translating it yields CASSPVTSGTWADTQYF.

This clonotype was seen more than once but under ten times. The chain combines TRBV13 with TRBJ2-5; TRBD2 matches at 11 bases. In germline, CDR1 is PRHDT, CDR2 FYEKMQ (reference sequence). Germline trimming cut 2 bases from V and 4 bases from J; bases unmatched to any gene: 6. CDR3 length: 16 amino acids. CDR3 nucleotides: TGTGCCAGCAGCTTAAAGACTAGCGGGATTGGAGAGACCCAGTACTTC. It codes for CASSLKTSGIGETQYF.

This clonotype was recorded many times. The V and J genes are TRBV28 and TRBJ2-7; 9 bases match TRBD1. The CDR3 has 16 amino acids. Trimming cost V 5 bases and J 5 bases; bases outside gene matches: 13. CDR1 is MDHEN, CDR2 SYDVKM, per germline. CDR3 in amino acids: CASSLPGQGTKDEQYF. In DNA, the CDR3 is TGTGCCAGCAGTCTCCCGGGACAGGGAACTAAGGACGAGCAGTACTTC.

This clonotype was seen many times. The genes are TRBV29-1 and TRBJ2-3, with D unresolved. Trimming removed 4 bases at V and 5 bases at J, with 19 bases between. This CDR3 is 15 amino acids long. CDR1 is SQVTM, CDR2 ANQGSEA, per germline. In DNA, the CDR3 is TGCAGCGTTGTCCCTAGGGAACAATCGGGAGATACGCAGTATTTT. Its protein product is CSVVPREQSGDTQYF.

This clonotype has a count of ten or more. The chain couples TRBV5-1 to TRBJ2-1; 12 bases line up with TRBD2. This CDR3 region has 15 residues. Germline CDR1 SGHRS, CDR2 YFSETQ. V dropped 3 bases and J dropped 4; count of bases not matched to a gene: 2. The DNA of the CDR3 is TGCGCCAGCAGCTACGGACTAGCGGGATACAATGAGCAGTTCTTC. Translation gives CASSYGLAGYNEQFF.

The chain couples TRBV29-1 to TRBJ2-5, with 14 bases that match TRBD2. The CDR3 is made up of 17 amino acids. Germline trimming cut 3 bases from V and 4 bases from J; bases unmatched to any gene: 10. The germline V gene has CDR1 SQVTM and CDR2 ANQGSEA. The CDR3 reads CSVDLPGLAGATETQYF. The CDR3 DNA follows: TGCAGCGTTGATCTCCCGGGACTAGCGGGAGCGACAGAGACCCAGTACTTC.

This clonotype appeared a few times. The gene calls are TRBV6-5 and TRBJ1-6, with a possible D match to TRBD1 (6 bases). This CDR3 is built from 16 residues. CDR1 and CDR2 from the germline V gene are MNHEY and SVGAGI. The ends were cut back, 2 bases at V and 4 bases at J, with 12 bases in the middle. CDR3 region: CASSYLEGGYNSPLHF. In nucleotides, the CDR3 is TGTGCCAGCAGTTACCTCGAAGGGGGGTATAATTCACCCCTCCACTTT.

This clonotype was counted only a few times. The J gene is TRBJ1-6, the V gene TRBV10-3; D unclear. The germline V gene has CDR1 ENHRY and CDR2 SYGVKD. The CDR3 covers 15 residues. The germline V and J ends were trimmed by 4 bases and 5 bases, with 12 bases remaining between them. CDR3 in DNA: TGTGCCATCAGTGCGATAGGGCGAAATAATTCACCCCTCCACTTT. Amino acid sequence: CAISAIGRNNSPLHF.

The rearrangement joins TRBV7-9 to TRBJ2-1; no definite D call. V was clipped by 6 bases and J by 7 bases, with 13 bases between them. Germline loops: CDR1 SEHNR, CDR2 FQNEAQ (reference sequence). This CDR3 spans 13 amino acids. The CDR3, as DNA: TGTGCCAGCAGGGTCGGAACCTGGAATGAGCAGTTCTTC. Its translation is CASRVGTWNEQFF. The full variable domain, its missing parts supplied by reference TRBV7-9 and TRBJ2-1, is DTGVSQNPRHKITKRGQNVTFRCDPISEHNRLYWYRQTLGQGPEFLTYFQNEAQLEKSRLLSDRFSAERPKGSFSTLEIQRTEQGDSAMYLCASRVGTWNEQFFGPGTRLTVL.

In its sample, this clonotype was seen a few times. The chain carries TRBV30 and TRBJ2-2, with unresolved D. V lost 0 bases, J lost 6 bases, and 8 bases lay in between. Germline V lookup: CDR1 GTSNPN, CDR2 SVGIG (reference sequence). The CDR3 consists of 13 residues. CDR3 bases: TGTGCCTGGAGTGTGAACAGCCCCGGGGAGCTGTTTTTT. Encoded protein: CAWSVNSPGELFF. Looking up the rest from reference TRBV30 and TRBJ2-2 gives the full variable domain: SQTIHQWPATLVQPVGSPLSLECTVEGTSNPNLYWYRQAAGRGLQLLFYSVGIGQISSEVPQNLSASRPQDRQFILSSKKLLLSDSGFYLCAWSVNSPGELFFGEGSRLTVL.

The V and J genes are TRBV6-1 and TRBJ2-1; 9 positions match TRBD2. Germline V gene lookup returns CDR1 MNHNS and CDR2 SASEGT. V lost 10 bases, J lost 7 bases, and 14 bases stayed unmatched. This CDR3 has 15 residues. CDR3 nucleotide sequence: TGTGCCATCTGGGGGGCGGGAGGGCTGGGGAATGAGCAGTTCTTC. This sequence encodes CAIWGAGGLGNEQFF.

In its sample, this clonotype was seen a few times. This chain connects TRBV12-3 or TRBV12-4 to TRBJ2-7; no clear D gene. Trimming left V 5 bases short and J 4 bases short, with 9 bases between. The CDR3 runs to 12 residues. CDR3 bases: TGTGCCAGCAGTCAGTATATTTACGAGCAGTACTTC. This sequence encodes CASSQYIYEQYF.

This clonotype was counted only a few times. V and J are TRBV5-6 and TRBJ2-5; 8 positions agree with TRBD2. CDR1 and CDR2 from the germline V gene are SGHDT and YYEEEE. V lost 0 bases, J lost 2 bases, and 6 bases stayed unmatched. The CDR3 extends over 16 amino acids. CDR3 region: CASSLGPSGSQETQYF. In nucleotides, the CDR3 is TGTGCCAGCAGCTTGGGGCCTAGCGGGTCACAAGAGACCCAGTACTTC. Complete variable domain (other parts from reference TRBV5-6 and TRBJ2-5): DAGVTQSPTHLIKTRGQQVTLRCSPKSGHDTVSWYQQALGQGPQFIFQYYEEEERQRGNFPDRFSGHQFPNYSSELNVNALLLGDSALYLCASSLGPSGSQETQYFGPGTRLLVL.

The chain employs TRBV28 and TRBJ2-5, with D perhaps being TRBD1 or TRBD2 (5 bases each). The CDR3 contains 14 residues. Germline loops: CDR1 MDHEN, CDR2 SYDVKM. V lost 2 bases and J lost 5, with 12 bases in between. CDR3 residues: CASSLVGGDETQYF. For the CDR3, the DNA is TGTGCCAGCAGTTTAGTTGGGGGAGACGAGACCCAGTACTTC.

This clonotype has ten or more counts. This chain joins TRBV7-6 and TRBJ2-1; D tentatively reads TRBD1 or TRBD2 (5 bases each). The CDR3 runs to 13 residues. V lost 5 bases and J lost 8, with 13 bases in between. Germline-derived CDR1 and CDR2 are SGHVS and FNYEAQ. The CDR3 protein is CASSATRGYEQFF. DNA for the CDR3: TGTGCCAGCAGCGCTACTAGGGGTTATGAGCAGTTCTTC.

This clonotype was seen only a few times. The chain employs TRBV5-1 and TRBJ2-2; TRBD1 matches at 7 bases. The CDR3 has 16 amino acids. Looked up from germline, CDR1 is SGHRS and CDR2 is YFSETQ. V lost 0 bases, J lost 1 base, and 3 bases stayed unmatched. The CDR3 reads CASSLAGTVNTGELFF. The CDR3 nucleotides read TGCGCCAGCAGCTTGGCCGGGACAGTGAACACCGGGGAGCTGTTTTTT.

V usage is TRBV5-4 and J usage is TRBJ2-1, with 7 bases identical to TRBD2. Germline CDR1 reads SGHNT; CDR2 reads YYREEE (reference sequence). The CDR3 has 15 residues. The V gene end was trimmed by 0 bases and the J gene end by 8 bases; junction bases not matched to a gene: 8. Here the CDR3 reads CASSLGLAERDEQFF. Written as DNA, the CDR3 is TGTGCCAGCAGCTTGGGTCTAGCGGAAAGGGATGAGCAGTTCTTC.

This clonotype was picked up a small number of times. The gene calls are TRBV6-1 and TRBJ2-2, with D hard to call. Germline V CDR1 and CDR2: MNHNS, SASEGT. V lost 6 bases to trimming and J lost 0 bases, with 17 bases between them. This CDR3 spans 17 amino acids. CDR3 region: CASRRSGRTSNTGELFF. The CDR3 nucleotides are TGTGCCAGCAGGAGAAGTGGCAGGACCTCGAACACCGGGGAGCTGTTTTTT.